This is a list of T cell receptor beta chains from one sample in a study of cytomegalovirus exposure and HLA in healthy donors. Assay: immunoSEQ multiplex PCR; the TCRdb copy retains only in-frame clones and omits some. Of 85,000 to 100,000 clones in the sample, 60% to 80% were seen once. The sequencing input was PBMCs. These receptors originate from a woman in her 40s in good health and CMV-seronegative. Both conserved end residues are part of each CDR3. A D gene is named only where the DNA matches it firmly. A row's size may be missing; if present it is once, few, many or a size class.

>TRBD1|TRBV7-6|TRBJ1-2|-
TGTGCCAGCAGCGACAGGGACGGCTACACCTTC
CASSDRDGYTF
>-|TRBV28|TRBJ1-5|-
TGTGCCAGCAGACCTGGACTCTTGAGCAATCAGCCCCAGCATTTT
CASRPGLLSNQPQHF
>TRBD1|TRBV5-4|TRBJ1-1|-
TGTGCCAGCAGCGCCAGGGGGATAAACACTGAAGCTTTCTTT
CASSARGINTEAFF
>-|TRBV27|TRBJ1-3|-
TGTGCCAGCCGAGGGGGTGGGGGAAACACCATATATTTT
CASRGGGGNTIYF
>TRBD1|TRBV28|TRBJ1-3|-
TGTGCCAGCAGTTCCCCGGGACAGTCGGCTGGAAACACCATATATTTT
CASSSPGQSAGNTIYF
>-|TRBV20-1|TRBJ2-7|-
TGCAGCGGGGACACCATCTACGAGCAGTACTTC
CSGDTIYEQYF
>TRBD1|TRBV6-5|TRBJ1-1|few
TGTGCCAGCAGCCCCCAACAGGGGGAAGTCACTGAAGCTTTCTTT
CASSPQQGEVTEAFF
>TRBD1|TRBV7-9|TRBJ2-7|-
TGTGCCAGCAGCTTAGCAGGGGGCTCTTACGAGCAGTACTTC
CASSLAGGSYEQYF
>-|TRBV6-5|TRBJ1-5|few
TGTGCCAGCAGTACTCAGGGTTCTCAGCCCCAGCATTTT
CASSTQGSQPQHF
>-|TRBV5-5|TRBJ2-7|-
TGTGCCAGCAGCTCAACCTGGGATGGAGGTCGGGAGCAGTACTTC
CASSSTWDGGREQYF
>-|TRBV30|TRBJ1-2|-
TGTGCCTGGAGGGGGAGTGATTATGGCTACACCTTC
CAWRGSDYGYTF
>-|TRBV27|TRBJ1-5|-
TGTGCCAGCAGTTTTGGGGCAAGCAATCAGCCCCAGCATTTT
CASSFGASNQPQHF
>-|TRBV2|TRBJ2-7|few
TGTGCCAGCAGTGAAGACAGGCTTTACGAGCAGTACTTC
CASSEDRLYEQYF
>-|TRBV19|TRBJ2-7|-
TGTGCCAGTACCCCCGGGACTTACGAGCAGTACTTC
CASTPGTYEQYF
>TRBD2|TRBV4-2|TRBJ2-7|-
TGTGCCAGCAGCCAGACCCTAGCGGCGGGGTCCTACGAGCAGTACTTC
CASSQTLAAGSYEQYF
>-|TRBV10-3|TRBJ1-5|once
TGTGCCATCAGGGACAGCAATAGCAATCAGCCCCAGCATTTT
CAIRDSNSNQPQHF
>TRBD1|TRBV7-9|TRBJ2-1|-
TGTGCCAGCAGCACCTGGACAGGGTCGAGGTACAATGAGCAGTTCTTC
CASSTWTGSRYNEQFF
>TRBD1|TRBV15|TRBJ2-2|-
TGTGCCACCAGCCTGGGACAGAGCATCACCGGGGAGCTGTTTTTT
CATSLGQSITGELFF
>TRBD1|TRBV19|TRBJ1-1|-
TGTGCCAGTAGTCTTCAGGGGGTTGGCACTGAAGCTTTCTTT
CASSLQGVGTEAFF
>TRBD1|TRBV6-5|TRBJ1-1|-
TGTGCCAGCAGTACCACTGGGGACAGGGGGACTGAAGCTTTCTTT
CASSTTGDRGTEAFF
>-|TRBV4-3|TRBJ1-1|few
TGCGCCAGCAGCCAAGAGACCTCGAACAGGCTGGCTTTCTTT
CASSQETSNRLAFF
>-|TRBV19|TRBJ1-2|-
TGTGCCAGTAGTATTACGGGTGCACCTAACTATGGCTACACCTTC
CASSITGAPNYGYTF
>-|TRBV10-3|TRBJ2-2|-
TGTGCCATCAGTGGGCAGAACACCGGGGAGCTGTTTTTT
CAISGQNTGELFF
>TRBD2|TRBV5-1|TRBJ2-2|-
TGCGCCAGCAGCTGGACTAGCGGGGTTGGAGACACCGGGGAGCTGTTTTTT
CASSWTSGVGDTGELFF
>-|TRBV7-6|TRBJ1-2|-
TGTGCCAGCAGCTTAAGTGCGGGGGATATCTATGGCTACACCTTC
CASSLSAGDIYGYTF
>-|TRBV19|TRBJ2-5|few
TGTGCCAGTAGTATCGGGATTCAAGAGACCCAGTACTTC
CASSIGIQETQYF
>TRBD1|TRBV27|TRBJ1-5|-
TGTGCCAGCAGTGTGGGACAGGGGACTCAGCCCCAGCATTTT
CASSVGQGTQPQHF
>-|TRBV10-3|TRBJ1-6|few
TGTGCCATCAGTCCCCAGGGGCTTAATTCACCCCTCCACTTT
CAISPQGLNSPLHF
>TRBD2|TRBV10-3|TRBJ2-1|few
TGTGCCATCAGTGAGTCGACGCGCGGGAGGGCCAACAATGAGCAGTTCTTC
CAISESTRGRANNEQFF
>-|TRBV19|TRBJ2-7|-
TGTGCCAGTAGAACAGCGGCCGGGGGCGAGCAGTACTTC
CASRTAAGGEQYF
>-|TRBV7-2|TRBJ2-7|-
TGTGCCAGCAGCTCGACTAGCTCCTACGAGCAGTACTTC
CASSSTSSYEQYF
>-|TRBV15|TRBJ1-1|-
TGTGCCACCAGCAGAGACAAACACACGAACACTGAAGCTTTCTTT
CATSRDKHTNTEAFF
>-|TRBV7-9|TRBJ1-6|-
TGTGCCAGCAGCCAAGACAGCGATAATTCACCCCTCCACTTT
CASSQDSDNSPLHF
>TRBD1|TRBV7-9|TRBJ2-7|-
TGTGCCAGCAGCAGCTACAGGGGGACCTACGAGCAGTACTTC
CASSSYRGTYEQYF
>-|TRBV10-1|TRBJ1-5|few
TGCGCCACTCCGAATCAGGGGCGCAATCAGCCCCAGCATTTT
CATPNQGRNQPQHF